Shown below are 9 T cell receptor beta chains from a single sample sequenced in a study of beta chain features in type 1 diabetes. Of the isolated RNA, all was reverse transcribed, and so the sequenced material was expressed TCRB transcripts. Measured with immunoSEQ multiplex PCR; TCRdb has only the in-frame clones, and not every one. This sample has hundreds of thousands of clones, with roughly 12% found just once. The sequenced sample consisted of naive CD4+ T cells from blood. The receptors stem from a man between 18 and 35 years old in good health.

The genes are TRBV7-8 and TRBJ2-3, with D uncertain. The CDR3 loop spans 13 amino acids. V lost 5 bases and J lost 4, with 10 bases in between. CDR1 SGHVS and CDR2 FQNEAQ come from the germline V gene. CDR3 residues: CASSRLNADTQYF. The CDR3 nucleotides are TGTGCCAGCAGCCGTTTAAATGCAGATACGCAGTATTTT.

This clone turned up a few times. The CDR3 DNA reads as TGCAGTGCGGTCTCCTCTTACGAGCAGTACTTC. Amino acids: CSAVSSYEQYF. This chain uses TRBV29-1 with TRBJ2-7; D is ambiguous. This CDR3 spans 11 amino acids. Germline V gene sequence: CDR1 SQVTM, CDR2 ANQGSEA.

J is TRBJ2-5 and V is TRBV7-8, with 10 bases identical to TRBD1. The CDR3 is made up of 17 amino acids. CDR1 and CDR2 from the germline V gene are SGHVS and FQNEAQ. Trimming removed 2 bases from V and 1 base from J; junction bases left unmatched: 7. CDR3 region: CASSLFLGTGVQETQYF. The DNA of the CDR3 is TGTGCCAGCAGCTTATTTTTAGGGACAGGGGTCCAAGAGACCCAGTACTTC.

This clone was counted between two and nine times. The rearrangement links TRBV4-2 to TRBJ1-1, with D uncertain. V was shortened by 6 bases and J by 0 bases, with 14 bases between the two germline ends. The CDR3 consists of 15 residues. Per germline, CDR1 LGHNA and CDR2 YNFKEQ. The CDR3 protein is CASRKVGRVNTEAFF. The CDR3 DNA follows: TGTGCCAGCAGGAAGGTAGGTCGGGTGAACACTGAAGCTTTCTTT.

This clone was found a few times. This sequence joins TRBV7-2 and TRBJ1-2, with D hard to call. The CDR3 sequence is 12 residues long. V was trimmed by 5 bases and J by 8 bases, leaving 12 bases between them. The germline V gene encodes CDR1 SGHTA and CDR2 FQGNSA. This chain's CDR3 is CASSHLRAGYTF. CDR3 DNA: TGTGCCAGCAGCCACCTTCGAGCAGGCTACACCTTC.

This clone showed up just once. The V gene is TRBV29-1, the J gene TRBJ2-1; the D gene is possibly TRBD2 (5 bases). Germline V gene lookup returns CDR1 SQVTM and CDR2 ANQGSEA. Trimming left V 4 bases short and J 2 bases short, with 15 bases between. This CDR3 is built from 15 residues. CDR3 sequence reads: CSVVTGLLTYNEQFF. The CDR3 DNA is TGCAGCGTTGTGACTGGACTCCTAACCTACAATGAGCAGTTCTTC.

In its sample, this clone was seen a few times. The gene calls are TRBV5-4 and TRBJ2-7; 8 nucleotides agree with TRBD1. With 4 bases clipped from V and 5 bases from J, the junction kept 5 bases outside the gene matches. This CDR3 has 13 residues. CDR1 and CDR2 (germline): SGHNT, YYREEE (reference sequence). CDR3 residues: CASSKDRGHEQYF. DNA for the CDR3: TGTGCCAGCAGCAAAGACAGGGGCCACGAGCAGTACTTC.

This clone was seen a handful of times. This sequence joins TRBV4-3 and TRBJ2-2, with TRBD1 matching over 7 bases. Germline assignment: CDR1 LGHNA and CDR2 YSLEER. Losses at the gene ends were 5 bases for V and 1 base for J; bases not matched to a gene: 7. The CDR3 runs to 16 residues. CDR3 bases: TGCGCCAGCAGCAAAGGGGGCCGAAAGAACACCGGGGAGCTGTTTTTT. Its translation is CASSKGGRKNTGELFF.

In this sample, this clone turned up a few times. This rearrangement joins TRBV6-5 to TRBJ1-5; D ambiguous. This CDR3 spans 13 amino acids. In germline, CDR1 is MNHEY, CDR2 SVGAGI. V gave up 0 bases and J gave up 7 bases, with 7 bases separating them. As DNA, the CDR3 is TGTGCCAGCAGTTACTCTTTCGGGCAGCCCCAGCATTTT. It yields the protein CASSYSFGQPQHF.